These 7 T cell receptor beta chains came from one sample sequenced in a study of technical replicates of blood from four donors. Clones were read by immunoSEQ multiplex PCR, and TCRdb kept only the in-frame ones, dropping some. The sample includes 59,000 or so clones, just under 95% of them seen just once. The sample comprised PBMCs. These receptors originate from a human donor in good health. Some clones in this sample may be carry-over from other donors' samples.

Regarding this clone: This is likely a read error, given that the CDR3 carries no conserved phenylalanine or tryptophan at its end. The DNA is left out, because the CDR3 cannot be placed on it with certainty; the CDR3 is given as TCRdb lists it. This rearrangement joins TRBV9 to TRBJ2-7; the D segment call TRBD1 is taken from the table without a DNA check. The CDR3 has 13 residues if both end residues are counted. Germline assignment: CDR1 SGDLS and CDR2 YYNGEE. The CDR3 region is CASSVDRSQGVPS.

The chain couples TRBV30 to TRBJ2-7; D perhaps matches TRBD1 (6 bases). V was cut by 2 bases and J by 0 bases, with 17 bases left in between. This CDR3 contains 16 residues. Germline loops: CDR1 GTSNPN, CDR2 SVGIG (reference sequence). The CDR3 sequence: CAWSHEGQTSSYEQYF. The DNA for the CDR3 is TGTGCCTGGAGTCACGAGGGACAAACTAGCTCCTACGAGCAGTACTTC.

The chain employs TRBV9 and TRBJ1-4, with 7 bases lining up with TRBD1. V was clipped by 1 base and J by 8 bases; unmatched bases: 5. This CDR3 region has 14 residues. The germline V gene has CDR1 SGDLS and CDR2 YYNGEE. The CDR3, as DNA: TGTGCCAGCAGCGTATCAGCACAGGGGGAAAAACTGTTTTTT. Translating it yields CASSVSAQGEKLFF.

The chain uses TRBV5-4 and TRBJ2-3; D not resolved. The ends were cut back, 4 bases at V and 8 bases at J, with 11 bases in the middle. CDR1 is SGHNT and CDR2 is YYREEE in the germline V gene (reference sequence). The CDR3 has 12 residues. This CDR3 reads CASSPPGATQYF. DNA of the CDR3: TGTGCCAGCAGCCCTCCTGGAGCTACGCAGTATTTT.

Here the CDR3 DNA reads TGCAGCGTTGATATTGGCTACACCTTC. It translates to CSVDIGYTF. J is TRBJ1-2 and V is TRBV29-1; D remains unclear. The V end was cut by 3 bases, the J end by 7 bases, with 3 bases between. In germline, CDR1 is SQVTM, CDR2 ANQGSEA. CDR3 length: 9 residues.

The chain is built from TRBV7-9 and TRBJ1-6; D gene ambiguous. From germline, CDR1 is SEHNR and CDR2 FQNEAQ (reference sequence). V lost 1 base and J 12 bases, leaving 7 bases between the germline ends. This CDR3 has 12 amino acids. CDR3 region: CASSLDRLPLHF. CDR3 sequence (DNA): TGTGCCAGCAGCTTAGATCGGTTACCCCTCCACTTT.

The chain recombines TRBV7-9 with TRBJ2-7; weak D call: TRBD1 (5 bases). V lost 6 bases and J lost 6, with 12 bases in between. The germline V gene has CDR1 SEHNR and CDR2 FQNEAQ (reference sequence). This CDR3 is 12 amino acids long. The CDR3 is CASRLQGGEQYF. The DNA of the CDR3 is TGTGCCAGCAGACTTCAGGGTGGCGAGCAGTACTTC.